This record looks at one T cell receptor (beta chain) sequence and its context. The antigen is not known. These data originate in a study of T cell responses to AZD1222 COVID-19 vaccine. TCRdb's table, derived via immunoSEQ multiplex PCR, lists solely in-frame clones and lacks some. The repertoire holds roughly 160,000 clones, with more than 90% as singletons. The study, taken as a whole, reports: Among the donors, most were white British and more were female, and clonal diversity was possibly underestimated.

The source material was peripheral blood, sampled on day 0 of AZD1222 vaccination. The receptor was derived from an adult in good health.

Written as DNA, the CDR3 is TGTGCCAGTAACTCGTATAGGGGGACAGGAGAGGAAGAGACCCAGTACTTC. Encoded protein: CASNSYRGTGEEETQYF. The chain uses TRBV19 and TRBJ2-5, with 8 bases that match TRBD1. The germline V gene has CDR1 LNHDA and CDR2 SQIVND (reference sequence). V trimming: 7 bases; J trimming: 3 bases; junction bases outside the gene matches: 16. The CDR3 contains 17 residues.